Below are 5 T cell receptor beta chains sequenced from a single sample in a study of CD8+ T cells in alopecia areata. Treatment described: oral pan-JAK inhibitor, 5-10 mg twice daily. RNA extraction was followed by reverse transcription into cDNA, which acted as the sequencing template. Clones were read by immunoSEQ multiplex PCR, and TCRdb kept only the in-frame ones, dropping some. This sample yields about 290,000 clones, of which roughly 64% are seen a single time; about 1.8% belongs to the top ten. Here the sequenced sample was CD4+ T cells sorted from blood, taken at week 24, from a patient treated with tofacitinib. These receptors came from a human donor with alopecia areata.

The rearrangement uses TRBV7-2 and TRBJ2-7, with 12 bases that match TRBD1. This CDR3 contains 15 residues. Germline CDR1 SGHTA, CDR2 FQGNSA. The junction had 7 bases not matched to a gene; V was cut back by 5 bases and J by 5 bases. The CDR3 loop is CASSLGTGGLNEQYF. The CDR3 bases are TGTGCCAGCAGCCTCGGGACAGGGGGCTTGAACGAGCAGTACTTC.

This clone has a single count. The chain carries TRBV2 and TRBJ2-6; D unclear. V dropped 10 bases and J dropped 0 bases, with 13 bases sitting between them. Germline lookup yields CDR1 SNHLY and CDR2 FYNNEI. This CDR3 region has 15 residues. DNA for the CDR3: TGTGCCACCCCCCGTGGTGACTCTGGGGCCAACGTCCTGACTTTC. It is translated as CATPRGDSGANVLTF.

The CDR3 coding sequence is TGCAGCGTCCGGACGACATTGTCCTACAATGAGCAGTTCTTC. It encodes CSVRTTLSYNEQFF. The rearrangement links TRBV29-1 to TRBJ2-1; D not certain. CDR3 length: 14 residues. The ends were cut back, 6 bases at V and 1 base at J, with 13 bases in the middle. The germline gives CDR1 SQVTM, CDR2 ANQGSEA.

This clone turned up a few times. The chain links TRBV28 to TRBJ2-6; D gene uncertain. There are 17 residues in the CDR3. Germline values: CDR1 MDHEN, CDR2 SYDVKM. V gave up 5 bases and J gave up 0 bases, with 14 bases separating them. The CDR3 reads CASSITGLSSGANVLTF. Written as DNA, the CDR3 is TGTGCCAGCAGTATAACGGGCCTTAGCTCTGGGGCCAACGTCCTGACTTTC.

The chain links TRBV2 to TRBJ1-3; D gene unclear. Trimming removed 3 bases at V and 0 bases at J, with 9 bases between. Germline V lookup: CDR1 SNHLY, CDR2 FYNNEI. The CDR3 is 15 residues long. The CDR3 loop is CASSEQAFSGNTIYF. CDR3 sequence (DNA): TGTGCCAGCAGTGAGCAGGCCTTCTCTGGAAACACCATATATTTT.